Shown below are 29 T cell receptor beta chains from a single sample sequenced in a study of T cells in Graves' hyperthyroidism and ophthalmopathy. There were TCR beta CDR3 regions amplified from RNA transcripts. TCR CDR3 underwent first-round RT-PCR with the HTBI primer set. In TCRdb, the multiplex PCR reads were re-called with MiXCR into one record per CDR3 protein. The data show hundreds of thousands of distinct CDR3 sequences, with around a sixth seen just once and over 12% held by the top ten. The sequenced material came from blood. The receptors derive from a woman aged 18-30 years with Graves' hyperthyroidism.

This chain joins TRBV9 and TRBJ2-1; D is perhaps TRBD2 (5 bases). The V end lost 0 bases, the J end lost 6 bases, and 16 bases lay between the germline ends. Germline loops: CDR1 SGDLS, CDR2 YYNGEE. The CDR3 length is 16 residues. CDR3 residues: CASSVVGSQFSNEQFF. The CDR3 DNA reads TGTGCCAGCAGCGTAGTGGGGAGCCAATTCTCCAATGAGCAGTTCTTC.

The chain links TRBV6-5 to TRBJ2-2; 14 positions match TRBD2. The V and J ends lost 0 bases and 4 bases, in that order; junction bases with no gene match: 7. Germline V lookup: CDR1 MNHEY, CDR2 SVGAGI. The CDR3 contains 19 residues. Here the CDR3 DNA reads TGTGCCAGCAGTTACTCGTCTAGGGGACTAGCGGGAGTCACCGGGGAGCTGTTTTTT. Its protein product is CASSYSSRGLAGVTGELFF.

This clonotype showed up just a few times. The chain employs TRBV6-2 or TRBV6-3 and TRBJ2-1; D is perhaps TRBD1 (6 bases). Per germline, CDR1 MNHEY and CDR2 SVGEGT. The CDR3 has 16 residues. Trimming removed 5 bases at V and 9 bases at J, with 23 bases between. The CDR3 region is CASSPDPWDIRFEQFF. The CDR3 DNA reads TGTGCCAGCAGTCCCGACCCTTGGGACATCCGGTTTGAGCAGTTCTTC.

In this sample, this clonotype turned up many times. V usage is TRBV2 and J usage is TRBJ2-7, with D unresolved. The length of the CDR3 is 15 residues. Looked up from germline, CDR1 is SNHLY and CDR2 is FYNNEI. The V end lost 3 bases, the J end lost 2 bases, and 14 bases lay between the germline ends. The CDR3 DNA reads as TGTGCCAGCAGTGATGGGCTAGTCTCAACCTACGAGCAGTACTTC. The encoded protein is CASSDGLVSTYEQYF.

This clonotype was picked up a small number of times. The rearrangement uses TRBV4-3 and TRBJ1-2; TRBD1 aligns across 8 bases. The germline CDR1 and CDR2 sequences are LGHNA and YSLEER. The J segment lost 8 bases and the V segment lost 0 bases, leaving 11 bases of the junction unmatched. The CDR3 extends over 16 amino acids. The DNA of the CDR3 is TGCGCCAGCAGCCAAGATCAGGGCAGGGGGCTAGAGGGCTACACCTTC. This translates into CASSQDQGRGLEGYTF.

V gene TRBV5-1 combines with J gene TRBJ1-6; 8 positions match TRBD1. The CDR3 consists of 15 residues. V trimming: 3 bases; J trimming: 8 bases; junction bases outside the gene matches: 7. The germline gives CDR1 SGHRS, CDR2 YFSETQ. CDR3 in amino acids: CASSSGQGGDSPLHF. CDR3 sequence (DNA): TGCGCCAGCAGCTCCGGACAGGGAGGCGATTCACCCCTCCACTTT. The whole variable domain, filled in from reference TRBV5-1 and TRBJ1-6, reads KAGVTQTPRYLIKTRGQQVTLSCSPISGHRSVSWYQQTPGQGLQFLFEYFSETQRNKGNFPGRFSGRQFSNSRSEMNVSTLELGDSALYLCASSSGQGGDSPLHFGNGTRLTVT.

Here the CDR3 reads CASSGAFPYEQYF. The CDR3 region has the DNA TGTGCCAGCAGTGGGGCCTTCCCGTACGAGCAGTACTTC. This chain uses TRBV2 with TRBJ2-7; D gene ambiguous. Trimming shortened V by 4 bases and J by 4 bases, and 11 bases separated the two germline ends. This CDR3 is built from 13 residues. Germline V gene data show CDR1 as SNHLY and CDR2 as FYNNEI.

This clonotype showed up many times. The rearrangement links TRBV20-1 to TRBJ2-1, with 12 bases fitting TRBD2. The CDR3 extends over 14 amino acids. In germline, CDR1 is DFQATT, CDR2 SNEGSKA (reference sequence). V shed 3 bases, J shed 6 bases, and the junction held 3 bases outside the gene matches. In nucleotides, the CDR3 is TGCAGTGCTAGTTCTAGCGGGGGGGGCAATGAGCAGTTCTTC. Encoded protein: CSASSSGGGNEQFF.

At least ten counts were recorded for this clonotype. The chain carries TRBV28 and TRBJ1-2; D unresolved. This CDR3 has 13 amino acids. Germline loops: CDR1 MDHEN, CDR2 SYDVKM. V gave up 2 bases and J gave up 6 bases, with 10 bases separating them. The DNA for the CDR3 is TGTGCCAGCAGTTTAAGACAACTCCATGGCTACACCTTC. Amino acid sequence: CASSLRQLHGYTF.

This clonotype was observed at least ten times. This chain connects TRBV28 to TRBJ2-5, with D perhaps assigned TRBD1 or TRBD2 (5 bases each). The CDR3 extends over 13 amino acids. With 5 bases removed from V and 0 bases from J, the gap between germline ends came to 7 bases. Germline CDR1 MDHEN, CDR2 SYDVKM. The CDR3 coding sequence is TGTGCCAGCAGTCGGGACCACCAAGAGACCCAGTACTTC. This encodes CASSRDHQETQYF.

This clonotype was detected a few times. The rearrangement uses TRBV6-7 and TRBJ2-1; 9 nucleotides match TRBD2. TRBV6-7 has ORF status, its function being uncertain. Trimming took 9 bases from V and 8 from J; bases not matched to a gene: 8. The CDR3 loop spans 13 amino acids. CDR3: CASTCGRVYEQFF. The CDR3 DNA follows: TGTGCCAGTACCTGCGGGAGGGTCTATGAGCAGTTCTTC.

The rearrangement joins TRBV28 to TRBJ2-1; D ambiguous. Trimming pared 6 bases from V and 3 bases from J, leaving 15 bases between. Germline values: CDR1 MDHEN, CDR2 SYDVKM. The CDR3 length is 15 residues. CDR3 in DNA: TGTGCCAGCAGGCCAAATGACGGGTTCTACAATGAGCAGTTCTTC. Protein product: CASRPNDGFYNEQFF.

The chain couples TRBV3-1 to TRBJ2-1; no reliable D call. V was cut by 0 bases and J by 2 bases, with 8 bases left in between. There are 15 residues in the CDR3. Germline V gene lookup returns CDR1 LGHDT and CDR2 YNNKEL (reference sequence). CDR3 sequence (DNA): TGTGCCAGCAGCCAAGATTCCGACCCCTACAATGAGCAGTTCTTC. This gives the protein CASSQDSDPYNEQFF.

In its sample, this clonotype was seen many times. The V call is TRBV20-1, the J call TRBJ1-1; D remains unclear. Germline loops: CDR1 DFQATT, CDR2 SNEGSKA (reference sequence). The CDR3 loop spans 14 amino acids. V was shortened by 7 bases and J by 3 bases, with 18 bases between the two germline ends. The CDR3 bases are TGCAGTGTCCAAACCCCAGGAAAGGACACTGAAGCTTTCTTT. It encodes CSVQTPGKDTEAFF.

This clonotype was seen many times. The J gene is TRBJ1-4, the V gene TRBV12-3 or TRBV12-4; TRBD1 matches 8 bases. V lost 6 bases and J lost 5; bases outside the gene matches: 5. The CDR3 contains 14 residues. The CDR3 nucleotides read TGTGCCAGCAGCCTGCGGACAGGGAATGAAAAACTGTTTTTT. Protein product: CASSLRTGNEKLFF.

This clonotype was recorded many times. V gene TRBV3-1 combines with J gene TRBJ2-2, with 8 nucleotides matching TRBD1. This CDR3 is 16 amino acids long. Germline CDR1 LGHDT, CDR2 YNNKEL (reference sequence). Trimming at V came to 3 bases and at J to 2 bases, leaving 5 bases not matched to a gene. The CDR3 DNA follows: TGTGCCAGCAGCCATCGGACAGGGACAAACACCGGGGAGCTGTTTTTT. This gives the protein CASSHRTGTNTGELFF. Full variable domain (outside the CDR3, taken from reference TRBV3-1 and TRBJ2-2): DTAVSQTPKYLVTQMGNDKSIKCEQNLGHDTMYWYKQDSKKFLKIMFSYNNKELIINETVPNRFSPKSPDKAHLNLHINSLELGDSAVYFCASSHRTGTNTGELFFGEGSRLTVL.

This chain uses TRBV9 with TRBJ2-1, with D possibly TRBD1 on 7 matching bases. Germline V gene sequence: CDR1 SGDLS, CDR2 YYNGEE. The V gene lost 1 base and the J gene lost 9 bases, with 11 bases spanning the gap. There are 13 residues in the CDR3. CDR3 DNA sequence: TGTGCCAGCAGCGTATACCAGGGGGGTGAGCAGTTCTTC. It is translated as CASSVYQGGEQFF.

In this sample, this clonotype turned up a few times. The chain joins TRBV11-3 to TRBJ2-7; D gene unclear. V lost 3 bases to trimming and J lost 0 bases, with 6 bases between them. This CDR3 comprises 13 residues. Germline CDR1 and CDR2: SGHNT and YENEEA. In DNA form, the CDR3 reads TGTGCCAGCAGCTTTAAAAGCTCCTACGAGCAGTACTTC. Its protein product is CASSFKSSYEQYF.

This clonotype was found a few times. The gene calls are TRBV6-1 and TRBJ1-6; 9 bases match TRBD1. Germline trimming cut 6 bases from V and 8 bases from J; bases unmatched to any gene: 14. Per the germline V gene, CDR1 is MNHNS and CDR2 is SASEGT. The CDR3 totals 17 residues. The chain's CDR3 is CASSRTGQGSIYSPLHF. DNA of the CDR3: TGTGCCAGCAGCCGAACGGGACAGGGCTCTATCTATTCACCCCTCCACTTT.

This clonotype was recorded many times. The chain uses TRBV20-1 and TRBJ1-1; TRBD1 is a possible D gene (5 bases). The CDR3 has 13 amino acids. V lost 1 base to trimming and J lost 6 bases, with 12 bases between them. Per germline, CDR1 DFQATT and CDR2 SNEGSKA (reference sequence). In DNA, the CDR3 is TGCAGTGCTAGAGCTGGGGCTGGGGCTGAAGCTTTCTTT. This sequence encodes CSARAGAGAEAFF.

This clonotype was recorded many times. The chain has TRBV11-2 and TRBJ2-1, with TRBD1 matching over 11 bases. Germline V lookup: CDR1 SGHAT, CDR2 FQNNGV. The CDR3 is 15 residues long. The ends lost 1 base at V and 8 bases at J; junction bases unmatched: 4. Here the CDR3 DNA reads TGTGCCAGCAGCTTAGGCGGGACAGGGGGTTATGAGCAGTTCTTC. Its translation is CASSLGGTGGYEQFF.

The CDR3 DNA sequence: TGTGCCAGCAGCGGGGAGGGACTAGCGGGGGGGCGGGGAGAGACCCAGTACTTC. This codes for CASSGEGLAGGRGETQYF. The chain uses TRBV7-2 and TRBJ2-5; 16 nucleotides match TRBD2. J was trimmed by 4 bases and V by 5 bases; bases with no gene match: 10. Germline V gene data show CDR1 as SGHTA and CDR2 as FQGNSA. The CDR3 has 18 amino acids.

This clonotype was counted only a few times. The CDR3 DNA reads TGTGCCAGCTCACCTATGAGGACGGCCGGCGGGGAGCTGTTTTTT. Translation gives CASSPMRTAGGELFF. The gene calls are TRBV18 and TRBJ2-2; D is unclear. The V and J ends lost 3 bases and 7 bases respectively, with 15 bases between them. The CDR3 covers 15 residues. The V gene's germline CDR1 is KGHSH and CDR2 LQKENI. Full variable domain (remainder filled in from reference TRBV18 and TRBJ2-2): NAGVMQNPRHLVRRRGQEARLRCSPMKGHSHVYWYRQLPEEGLKFMVYLQKENIIDESGMPKERFSAEFPKEGPSILRIQQVVRGDSAAYFCASSPMRTAGGELFFGEGSRLTVL.

This clonotype was found a few times. The V call is TRBV6-1, the J call TRBJ1-6; 8 bases line up with TRBD1. V dropped 5 bases and J dropped 6; count of bases not matched to a gene: 6. The CDR3 is made up of 15 amino acids. The V gene's germline CDR1 is MNHNS and CDR2 SASEGT. CDR3 loop: CASSPPRGRNSPLHF. CDR3 DNA sequence: TGTGCCAGCAGTCCCCCCAGGGGGCGTAATTCACCCCTCCACTTT.

The CDR3 protein is CASSYRLFIEAFF. The CDR3 DNA follows: TGTGCCAGCAGTTACCGTCTCTTCATTGAAGCTTTCTTT. The rearrangement uses TRBV6-5 and TRBJ1-1; the D is unclear. The V end was cut by 2 bases, the J end by 7 bases, with 11 bases between. Germline V gives CDR1 MNHEY, CDR2 SVGAGI. This CDR3 region has 13 residues.

This chain links TRBV19 with TRBJ1-1; D perhaps matches TRBD1 (5 bases). V was cut by 4 bases and J by 0 bases, with 15 bases left in between. The germline V gene has CDR1 LNHDA and CDR2 SQIVND (reference sequence). The CDR3 runs to 16 residues. The CDR3 spells CASSKTGRSMNTEAFF. The CDR3 coding sequence is TGTGCCAGTAGTAAAACAGGACGCAGCATGAACACTGAAGCTTTCTTT.

There are a few counts of this clonotype. The genes are TRBV9 and TRBJ2-5; TRBD1 aligns across 9 bases. Looked up from germline, CDR1 is SGDLS and CDR2 is YYNGEE. J was trimmed by 0 bases and V by 3 bases; bases with no gene match: 6. The CDR3 runs 16 residues. CDR3 protein: CASSEGTGFNQETQYF. CDR3 coding DNA: TGTGCCAGCAGCGAGGGGACAGGGTTTAACCAAGAGACCCAGTACTTC.

This clonotype showed up many times. The junction differs from germline at one of its ends, possibly a read error. The chain uses TRBV7-7 and TRBJ2-2, with D unresolved. The CDR3 spans 12 residues. Germline V lookup: CDR1 SSHAT, CDR2 FNYEAQ (reference sequence). This CDR3 is CASSLGNGELFF. The CDR3 nucleotides are TGTGCTAGCAGCTTGGGAAACGGGGAGCTGTTTTTT.

The chain couples TRBV9 to TRBJ2-3; 7 positions match TRBD1. CDR3 length: 18 amino acids. V dropped 0 bases and J dropped 0; count of bases not matched to a gene: 10. Germline V gives CDR1 SGDLS, CDR2 YYNGEE. The CDR3 DNA sequence: TGTGCCAGCAGCGTAGGGGACAGCAGAGGTTCTAGCACAGATACGCAGTATTTT. Amino acids: CASSVGDSRGSSTDTQYF.